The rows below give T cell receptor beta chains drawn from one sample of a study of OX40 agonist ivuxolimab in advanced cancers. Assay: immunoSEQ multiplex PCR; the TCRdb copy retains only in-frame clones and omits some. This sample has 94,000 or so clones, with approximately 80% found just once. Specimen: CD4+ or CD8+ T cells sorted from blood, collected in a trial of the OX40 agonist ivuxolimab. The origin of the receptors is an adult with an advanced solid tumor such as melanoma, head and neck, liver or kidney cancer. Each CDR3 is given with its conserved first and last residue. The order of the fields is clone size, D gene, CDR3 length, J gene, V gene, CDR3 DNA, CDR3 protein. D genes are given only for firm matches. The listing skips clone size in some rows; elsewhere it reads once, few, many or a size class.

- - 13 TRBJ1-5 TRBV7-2 TGTGCCTCGGGGCAGGGGAACGACCAGCCCCAGCATTTT CASGQGNDQPQHF
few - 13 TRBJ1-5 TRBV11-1 TGTGCCAGCAGCTTAGAATCAGATCAGCCCCAGCATTTT CASSLESDQPQHF
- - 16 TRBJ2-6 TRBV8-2 TGTGGCAGGAGTCCGATAACACAAAGTCGGGCCAACGTCCTGACTTTC CGRSPITQSRANVLTF
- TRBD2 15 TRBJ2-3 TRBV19 TGTGCCAGTAGCAACTTAGCGGGGGGTCCAGATACGCAGTATTTT CASSNLAGGPDTQYF
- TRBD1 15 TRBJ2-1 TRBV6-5 TGTGCCAGCAGTAACCCCCTGACAGGGGTTAATGAGCAGTTCTTC CASSNPLTGVNEQFF
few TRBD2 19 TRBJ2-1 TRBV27 TGTGCCAGCAGTCCCCGCCGGGCCGGGACTAGCGGGGGGGCCGATGAGCAGTTCTTC CASSPRRAGTSGGADEQFF
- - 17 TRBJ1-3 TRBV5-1 TGCGCCAGCAGCTTGGATAGCAGCCGAAACTCTGGAAACACCATATATTTT CASSLDSSRNSGNTIYF
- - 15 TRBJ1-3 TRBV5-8 TGTGCCAGCAGCTTGGTTGGGTCCGGTGGAAACACCATATATTTT CASSLVGSGGNTIYF
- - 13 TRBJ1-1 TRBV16 TGTGCCAGCAGCCGGAATTTGGACACTGAAGCTTTCTTT CASSRNLDTEAFF
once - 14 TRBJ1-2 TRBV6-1 TGTGCCAGCAGTGAAGCCAGGGTTTACTATGGCTACACCTTC CASSEARVYYGYTF
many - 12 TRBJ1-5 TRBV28 TGTGCCAGCACGTTTAGCAATCAGCCCCAGCATTTT CASTFSNQPQHF